One and the same sample provided the 2 T cell receptor beta chains below, sequenced in a study of control samples from healthy donors and cancer patients. Sequencing was performed with immunoSEQ multiplex PCR; in TCRdb, only in-frame clones are kept and a portion is missing. The table has fewer than 150,000 clones, approximately 90% seen once; the top ten hold roughly 2.7%. The sample was blood. These receptors all come from a man aged 18 to 30 in good health.

The chain carries TRBV30 and TRBJ1-1; D is uncertain. This CDR3 is built from 13 residues. In germline, CDR1 is GTSNPN, CDR2 SVGIG (reference sequence). Deletions cut 4 bases from V and 0 bases from J, with 9 bases between. CDR3: CAWMVPLNTEAFF. CDR3 in DNA: TGTGCCTGGATGGTACCCCTGAACACTGAAGCTTTCTTT.

This rearrangement joins TRBV9 to TRBJ1-3, with D uncertain. Trimming removed 0 bases at V and 4 bases at J, with 5 bases between. This CDR3 is built from 13 residues. The germline V gene encodes CDR1 SGDLS and CDR2 YYNGEE. DNA for the CDR3: TGTGCCAGCAGCGTAGTTGAAGGAAACACCATATATTTT. Translating it yields CASSVVEGNTIYF.